This T cell receptor beta chain was retrieved from a study of OX40 agonist ivuxolimab in advanced cancers. Trimming removed 0 bases from V and 0 bases from J, with 11 bases in between. Germline CDR1 KGHSH, CDR2 LQKENI. This CDR3 is built from 16 residues. Comment on this clone: Its antigen remains unknown.

Study-level findings and limits: More expanded clones were seen, on average, in CD8+ T cells than in CD4+.

TCRdb's copy holds only in-frame clones and misses some; the assay was immunoSEQ multiplex PCR. The sample contains around 37,000 clones, over 80% of which appear only once. The clonotype originates from an adult with an advanced solid tumor such as melanoma, head and neck, liver or kidney cancer. The source material was CD4+ or CD8+ T cells sorted from blood, sampled in a trial of the OX40 agonist ivuxolimab. This rearrangement joins TRBV18 to TRBJ1-2, with a possible D match to TRBD1 (5 bases). CDR3 region: CASSPPVRGANYGYTF. Written as DNA, the CDR3 is TGTGCCAGCTCACCACCCGTTAGGGGAGCTAACTATGGCTACACCTTC.